This T cell receptor beta chain is drawn from a study of blood T cell repertoires in COVID-19. CDR1 is LNHDA, CDR2 SQIVND, per germline (reference sequence). Trimming took 5 bases from V and 2 from J; bases not matched to a gene: 3. The CDR3 loop spans 15 amino acids. Profiling relied on immunoSEQ multiplex PCR, and the TCRdb table lists in-frame clones only, not all of them. The sample contains about 190,000 clones, roughly 90% of which appear only once. Sample: peripheral blood. This receptor was obtained from a man aged 50 to 60 with acute or convalescent COVID-19. The V and J genes are TRBV19 and TRBJ2-5, with 12 bases matching TRBD2. Here the CDR3 DNA reads TGTGCCAGTAGTGACGGGACTAGCGGGCAAGAGACCCAGTACTTC. This codes for CASSDGTSGQETQYF.